The 11 T cell receptor beta chains below all came from one sample that was sequenced in a study of blood T cell repertoires in COVID-19. Assay used: immunoSEQ multiplex PCR; TCRdb lists only in-frame clones, some missing. The sample carries under 200,000 clones, about 88% recorded once. Sequencing was done on a sample of peripheral blood. These TCRs come from a man between 18 and 29 years old with active or convalescent COVID-19.

V gene TRBV3-1 (or the pseudogene TRBV3-2) combines with J gene TRBJ1-2; D gene unclear. The CDR3 spans 15 residues. The V end was cut by 2 bases, the J end by 3 bases, with 13 bases between. Germline CDR1 and CDR2: LGHDT and YNNKEL (reference sequence). DNA for the CDR3: TGTGCCAGCAGCCAAAATAGTGCGGGATACTATGGCTACACCTTC. This encodes CASSQNSAGYYGYTF.

The CDR3 bases are TGTGCCAGCAGGCGGACTAGCGGGGCCGTCACCGGGGAGCTGTTTTTT. It yields the protein CASRRTSGAVTGELFF. The genes are TRBV2 and TRBJ2-2, with 12 bases aligning to TRBD2. Trimming at V came to 6 bases and at J to 4 bases, leaving 6 bases not matched to a gene. This CDR3 is 16 amino acids long. Per the germline V gene, CDR1 is SNHLY and CDR2 is FYNNEI.

The chain combines TRBV4-2 with TRBJ2-3; 11 bases are shared with TRBD2. The CDR3 is made up of 16 amino acids. Per germline, CDR1 LGHNA and CDR2 YNFKEQ. With 3 bases clipped from V and 7 bases from J, the junction kept 9 bases outside the gene matches. In DNA form, the CDR3 reads TGTGCCAGCAGCCAGAATAGCGGGGGGGCCTCATATACGCAGTATTTT. Translating it yields CASSQNSGGASYTQYF.

The V and J genes are TRBV6-4 and TRBJ2-2; maybe TRBD2 (7 bases). The germline V and J ends were trimmed by 4 bases and 6 bases, with 15 bases remaining between them. Per the germline V gene, CDR1 is MRHNA and CDR2 is SNTAGT. CDR3 length equals 15 residues. CDR3 DNA: TGTGCCAGCAGTGGGATATTCGGGGGGCCCGGGGAGCTGTTTTTT. Translating gives CASSGIFGGPGELFF.

The rearrangement joins TRBV5-1 to TRBJ2-1, with D possibly being TRBD1 (5 bases). CDR1 is SGHRS and CDR2 is YFSETQ in the germline V gene. Trimming took off 2 bases at V and 7 bases at J, with 7 bases between the two ends. The CDR3 has 12 residues. The CDR3 protein is CASSFRVNEQFF. The CDR3 DNA reads TGCGCCAGCAGCTTCAGGGTAAATGAGCAGTTCTTC.

CDR3 loop: CATSRDYGVAEAFF. CDR3 coding DNA: TGTGCCACCAGCAGAGATTACGGGGTGGCTGAAGCTTTCTTT. The chain employs TRBV15 and TRBJ1-1; D unresolved. Germline CDR1 and CDR2: LNHNV and YYDKDF (reference sequence). CDR3 length: 14 residues. Trimming stripped 0 bases from V and 6 bases from J, with 11 bases between.

The rearrangement links TRBV7-8 to TRBJ1-1, with D perhaps TRBD1 (6 bases). Trimming stripped 5 bases from V and 6 bases from J, with 16 bases between. The CDR3 has 14 residues. The V gene's germline CDR1 is SGHVS and CDR2 FQNEAQ. As DNA, the CDR3 is TGTGCCAGCAGCGCCTCAGGGGAAGGGGCTGAAGCTTTCTTT. Protein: CASSASGEGAEAFF.

Only one count was recorded for this clone. V gene TRBV7-2 combines with J gene TRBJ2-2; TRBD2 agrees at 8 bases. V dropped 3 bases and J dropped 6; count of bases not matched to a gene: 9. Germline V gene data show CDR1 as SGHTA and CDR2 as FQGNSA. The CDR3 spans 16 residues. CDR3 loop: CASSFFRGGLPGELFF. The DNA of the CDR3 is TGTGCCAGCAGCTTTTTCCGGGGGGGCCTTCCCGGGGAGCTGTTTTTT. Filled out from reference TRBV7-2 and TRBJ2-2, the complete variable domain reads GAGVSQSPSNKVTEKGKDVELRCDPISGHTALYWYRQSLGQGLEFLIYFQGNSAPDKSGLPSDRFSAERTGGSVSTLTIQRTQQEDSAVYLCASSFFRGGLPGELFFGEGSRLTVL.

This sequence joins TRBV2 and TRBJ2-3; maybe TRBD2 (5 bases). The V gene's germline CDR1 is SNHLY and CDR2 FYNNEI. The CDR3 is 16 residues long. The germline V and J ends were trimmed by 2 bases and 0 bases, with 12 bases remaining between them. DNA for the CDR3: TGTGCCAGCAGTGAACGGCGGGCTACTAGCACAGATACGCAGTATTTT. It is translated as CASSERRATSTDTQYF.

The CDR3 nucleotides are TGTGCCAGCAGCGGGCGGACAGGGGGGACAGATACGCAGTATTTT. Residues: CASSGRTGGTDTQYF. The genes are TRBV5-6 and TRBJ2-3, with TRBD1 matching over 10 bases. The germline gives CDR1 SGHDT, CDR2 YYEEEE. J lost 3 bases, V lost 4 bases, and 5 bases had no gene match. The CDR3 extends over 15 amino acids.

This clone has just one count. V gene TRBV7-9 combines with J gene TRBJ2-5, with 11 nucleotides matching TRBD2. V shed 4 bases and J 3 bases; nucleotides not matched to a gene: 1. CDR1 is SEHNR, CDR2 FQNEAQ, per germline (reference sequence). The CDR3 is 14 amino acids. The CDR3 DNA is TGTGCCAGCAGCTGGGGACTAGCGGAAGAGACCCAGTACTTC. It encodes CASSWGLAEETQYF.